This is a list of T cell receptor beta chains from one sample in a study of shared T cell receptors in the human thymus. Assay: immunoSEQ multiplex PCR; the TCRdb copy retains only in-frame clones and omits some. In the table there are roughly 410,000 clones, about 95% of which are singletons. Source material: thymocytes. The receptors were sampled from a human donor. Both conserved end residues are part of each CDR3. The order of the fields is J gene, V gene, clone size, D gene, CDR3 protein, CDR3 DNA. A D gene is named only where the DNA matches it firmly. Clone size is stated in some rows and not others, as once, few, many or a class when expanded.

j_gene: TRBJ2-2
v_gene: TRBV28
abundance: NA
d_gene: TRBD1
CDR3aa: CASRIGTATGELFF
CDR3nt: TGTGCCAGCAGGATAGGGACAGCCACCGGGGAGCTGTTTTTT

j_gene: TRBJ2-7
v_gene: TRBV29-1
abundance: once
d_gene: TRBD2
CDR3aa: CSARAGATYEQYF
CDR3nt: TGCAGCGCGAGAGCGGGGGCGACCTACGAGCAGTACTTC

j_gene: TRBJ2-1
v_gene: TRBV28
abundance: NA
d_gene: NA
CDR3aa: CASNSGASSYNEQFF
CDR3nt: TGTGCCAGCAACTCCGGGGCCAGCTCCTACAATGAGCAGTTCTTC

j_gene: TRBJ1-2
v_gene: TRBV5-8
abundance: NA
d_gene: TRBD1
CDR3aa: CATPTTGNFYGYTF
CDR3nt: TGTGCCACCCCCACGACAGGGAACTTCTATGGCTACACCTTC

j_gene: TRBJ2-1
v_gene: TRBV25-1
abundance: NA
d_gene: NA
CDR3aa: CASSAPLRQGTYNEQFF
CDR3nt: TGTGCCAGCAGTGCCCCACTCCGGCAGGGGACCTACAATGAGCAGTTCTTC

j_gene: TRBJ2-7
v_gene: TRBV11-2
abundance: NA
d_gene: NA
CDR3aa: CASSFRVRSYEQYF
CDR3nt: TGTGCCAGCAGCTTCCGGGTTAGGAGCTACGAGCAGTACTTC

j_gene: TRBJ2-7
v_gene: TRBV18
abundance: NA
d_gene: TRBD1
CDR3aa: CASSLRGGPDEQGASYEQYF
CDR3nt: TGTGCCAGCTCACTACGTGGGGGCCCCGACGAACAGGGGGCCTCCTACGAGCAGTACTTC

j_gene: TRBJ2-1
v_gene: TRBV19
abundance: NA
d_gene: NA
CDR3aa: CASSPMTGVYNEQFF
CDR3nt: TGTGCCAGTAGCCCGATGACAGGTGTCTACAATGAGCAGTTCTTC

j_gene: TRBJ1-3
v_gene: TRBV7-6
abundance: once
d_gene: NA
CDR3aa: CASSPEIGGRSGNTIYF
CDR3nt: TGTGCCAGCAGCCCAGAGATTGGGGGAAGGTCTGGAAACACCATATATTTT

j_gene: TRBJ2-5
v_gene: TRBV27
abundance: NA
d_gene: TRBD1
CDR3aa: CASSDLTGGRETQYF
CDR3nt: TGTGCCAGCAGTGACTTGACAGGGGGACGGGAGACCCAGTACTTC

j_gene: TRBJ2-3
v_gene: TRBV27
abundance: NA
d_gene: TRBD2
CDR3aa: CASSLGLAGGPTDTQYF
CDR3nt: TGTGCCAGCAGTTTGGGACTAGCGGGAGGGCCGACAGATACGCAGTATTTT

j_gene: TRBJ1-5
v_gene: TRBV27
abundance: NA
d_gene: TRBD1
CDR3aa: CASGQGAQMNQPQHF
CDR3nt: TGTGCCAGCGGACAGGGGGCGCAGATGAATCAGCCCCAGCATTTT

j_gene: TRBJ1-1
v_gene: TRBV11-2
abundance: NA
d_gene: NA
CDR3aa: CASSLDARLRPHDTEAFF
CDR3nt: TGTGCCAGCAGCTTGGACGCAAGACTCCGTCCTCATGATACTGAAGCTTTCTTT

j_gene: TRBJ1-3
v_gene: TRBV28
abundance: NA
d_gene: NA
CDR3aa: CASSLRTAGNTIYF
CDR3nt: TGTGCCAGCAGTTTACGGACCGCCGGAAACACCATATATTTT